A selection of T cell receptor beta chains follows, all from one sample in a study of OX40 agonist ivuxolimab in advanced cancers. Some clones are missing from TCRdb's copy, which holds only in-frame ones; the method was immunoSEQ multiplex PCR. This table holds approximately 73,000 clones, around nine tenths found once. Sequenced here: CD4+ or CD8+ T cells sorted from blood, sampled in a trial of the OX40 agonist ivuxolimab. These receptors came from an adult with an advanced solid tumor such as melanoma, head and neck, liver or kidney cancer. The CDR3 runs from the conserved cysteine through the conserved F or W. Each record gives: clone size, V gene, D gene, J gene, CDR3 protein, CDR3 DNA. D genes are given only for firm matches. Only some rows state a clone size, as once, few, many or a class for expanded clones.

>.|TRBV5-1|TRBD2|TRBJ2-7
CASTESGGGPEQYF
TGCGCCAGCACCGAATCCGGGGGGGGCCCCGAGCAGTACTTC
>.|TRBV5-1|.|TRBJ1-1
CASSWVAMNTEAFF
TGCGCCAGCAGCTGGGTGGCTATGAACACTGAAGCTTTCTTT
>once|TRBV19|.|TRBJ2-7
CASSIFLVSGSSYEQYF
TGTGCCAGTAGTATTTTCTTGGTTAGCGGCAGCTCCTACGAGCAGTACTTC
>.|TRBV4-1|TRBD1|TRBJ1-3
CASSQEDYRGHLSGNTIYF
TGCGCCAGCAGCCAAGAGGACTACAGGGGGCACCTCTCTGGAAACACCATATATTTT
>.|TRBV28|.|TRBJ2-6
CASSEGFGSGANVLTF
TGTGCCAGCAGCGAGGGCTTCGGGTCTGGGGCCAACGTCCTGACTTTC
>.|TRBV27|.|TRBJ1-5
CASSFGGHQPQHF
TGTGCCAGCAGTTTTGGGGGTCATCAGCCCCAGCATTTT
>once|TRBV6-1|TRBD1|TRBJ2-7
CASSEERDRGYEQYF
TGTGCCAGCAGTGAAGAGCGGGACAGGGGATACGAGCAGTACTTC
>.|TRBV9|.|TRBJ2-1
CASSATGNSYNEQFF
TGTGCCAGCAGCGCCACAGGGAACTCCTACAATGAGCAGTTCTTC
>.|TRBV7-9|.|TRBJ1-2
CASSPSPLYGYTF
TGTGCCAGCAGCCCATCACCCCTCTATGGCTACACCTTC
>.|TRBV19|TRBD1|TRBJ2-2
CASSGYQGDFAGELFF
TGTGCCAGTAGTGGATACCAGGGGGATTTTGCCGGGGAGCTGTTTTTT
>.|TRBV28|.|TRBJ2-4
CASHGVFAKNIQYF
TGTGCCAGCCACGGTGTTTTTGCCAAAAACATTCAGTACTTC
>.|TRBV7-8|.|TRBJ1-3
CASSLESGLQGPSGNTIYF
TGTGCCAGCAGCTTAGAGTCGGGGCTACAGGGTCCCTCTGGAAACACCATATATTTT
>.|TRBV7-8|.|TRBJ2-7
CASSLVAVAYEQYF
TGTGCCAGCAGCTTAGTAGCAGTTGCCTACGAGCAGTACTTC
>.|TRBV13|.|TRBJ1-1
CASSLGRAATEAFF
TGTGCCAGCAGCTTAGGACGGGCAGCCACTGAAGCTTTCTTT
>.|TRBV18|.|TRBJ2-5
CASSPVGVEETQYF
TGTGCCAGCTCACCAGTGGGGGTCGAAGAGACCCAGTACTTC
>.|TRBV5-1|.|TRBJ2-2
CASSLDSGTGELFF
TGCGCCAGCAGCTTGGATAGCGGTACCGGGGAGCTGTTTTTT
>.|TRBV30|.|TRBJ1-1
CAWRVLWHTEAFF
TGTGCCTGGCGGGTCCTATGGCACACTGAAGCTTTCTTT
>.|TRBV19|TRBD2|TRBJ2-1
CASTPVFWEGYNEQFF
TGTGCCAGTACCCCTGTTTTTTGGGAGGGCTACAATGAGCAGTTCTTC
>few|TRBV30|.|TRBJ2-2
CAWSMLAAGELFF
TGTGCCTGGAGTATGCTAGCCGCCGGGGAGCTGTTTTTT
>.|TRBV29-1|TRBD2|TRBJ2-1
CSFPGLEREGAYNEQFF
TGCAGCTTCCCAGGGTTGGAGCGGGAGGGCGCCTACAATGAGCAGTTCTTC
>.|TRBV6-6|TRBD1|TRBJ2-7
CASSPPTGTGYEYF
TGTGCCAGCAGTCCCCCGACCGGGACAGGGTACGAGTACTTC
>.|TRBV5-4|.|TRBJ2-5
CASSLASGPQETQYF
TGTGCCAGCAGCTTGGCCAGCGGGCCCCAAGAGACCCAGTACTTC
>.|TRBV6-5|.|TRBJ2-7
CASSPRGLGNDEQYF
TGTGCCAGCAGTCCCAGGGGACTCGGGAACGATGAGCAGTACTTC
>.|TRBV2|.|TRBJ1-1
CASTHKSLMNTEAFF
TGTGCCAGCACACACAAAAGCCTTATGAACACTGAAGCTTTCTTT
>.|TRBV6-1|.|TRBJ2-1
CASSEVGAGYNEQFF
TGTGCCAGCAGTGAAGTGGGAGCGGGTTACAATGAGCAGTTCTTC
>.|TRBV28|.|TRBJ1-1
CASKGQGDTEAFF
TGTGCCAGCAAAGGGCAGGGAGACACTGAAGCTTTCTTT
>.|TRBV9|.|TRBJ2-5
CASSVQALMGETQYF
TGTGCCAGCAGCGTCCAGGCCTTAATGGGAGAGACCCAGTACTTC
>.|TRBV7-9|.|TRBJ2-4
CASSFNVAKNIQYF
TGTGCCAGCAGCTTCAACGTAGCCAAAAACATTCAGTACTTC
>.|TRBV6-6|TRBD2|TRBJ2-3
CASSRGLAGGTDTQYF
TGTGCCAGCAGTCGGGGACTAGCGGGAGGGACCGATACGCAGTATTTT
>.|TRBV6-4|TRBD1|TRBJ2-7
CASSAYRGSYEQYF
TGTGCCAGCAGTGCCTACAGGGGTTCCTACGAGCAGTACTTC